The next 9 T cell receptor beta chains were all read from a single sample in a study of spatial heterogeneity in lung cancer. Each CDR3 protein is one row after TCRdb ran MiXCR on the 5' RACE reads. The table has 40,000 to 55,000 distinct CDR3 sequences, approximately 13% seen once. Time point in this sample: sample taken at primary tumor resection. Unsorted whole RNA samples from tumor, nontumor lung or frozen PBMC were sequenced. The sequences come from PBMCs, collected at surgery. These TCRs come from a male donor with early-stage non-small cell lung cancer.

The V and J genes are TRBV2 and TRBJ2-1; D is perhaps TRBD1 or TRBD2 (6 bases each). The V end lost 6 bases, the J end lost 9 bases, and 24 bases lay between the germline ends. Per germline, CDR1 SNHLY and CDR2 FYNNEI. This CDR3 comprises 16 residues. The CDR3 DNA sequence: TGTGCCAGCAGGTCCCGGGGGAATCGACAGGTTGCTGAGCAGTTCTTC. It specifies CASRSRGNRQVAEQFF.

This clonotype was recorded at least ten times. The chain links TRBV6-2 or TRBV6-3 to TRBJ2-7, with D possibly TRBD2 on 6 matching bases. V lost 7 bases to trimming and J lost 7 bases, with 14 bases between them. The V gene's germline CDR1 is MNHEY and CDR2 SVGEGT. The CDR3 extends over 12 amino acids. The CDR3 loop reads CASKNPGVEQYF. In nucleotides, the CDR3 is TGTGCCAGCAAAAACCCGGGAGTGGAGCAGTACTTC.

The chain recombines TRBV6-4 with TRBJ1-1; D perhaps matches TRBD1 (5 bases). V gave up 6 bases and J gave up 7 bases, with 12 bases separating them. Germline V CDR1 and CDR2: MRHNA, SNTAGT. The CDR3 is 12 amino acids. The CDR3: CASSLRADEAFF. CDR3 DNA: TGTGCCAGCAGCCTCAGGGCCGATGAAGCTTTCTTT.

This clonotype showed up just a few times. This chain connects TRBV20-1 to TRBJ1-1, with unresolved D. V was trimmed by 3 bases and J by 5 bases, leaving 16 bases between them. The CDR3 has 14 residues. The germline V gene encodes CDR1 DFQATT and CDR2 SNEGSKA (reference sequence). CDR3 sequence reads: CSASPQVGRTEAFF. CDR3 nucleotides: TGCAGTGCTAGCCCGCAGGTCGGGAGGACTGAAGCTTTCTTT.

This clonotype showed up just a few times. The J gene is TRBJ1-1, the V gene TRBV29-1; D ambiguous. The CDR3 has 10 amino acids. CDR1 and CDR2 from the germline V gene are SQVTM and ANQGSEA. Here the CDR3 reads CRGGSTEAFF. The DNA for the CDR3 is TGCAGAGGAGGGAGCACTGAAGCTTTCTTT.

The chain links TRBV12-3 or TRBV12-4 to TRBJ2-3; unclear D gene. The CDR3 extends over 12 amino acids. V dropped 6 bases and J dropped 2 bases, with 6 bases sitting between them. In DNA, the CDR3 is TGTGCCAGCAGGTTGACCACAGATACGCAGTATTTT. Its protein is CASRLTTDTQYF.

This clonotype came up many times. This chain joins TRBV7-9 and TRBJ1-2, with D unclear. Trimming cost V 5 bases and J 5 bases, with 12 bases left between them. CDR3 size: 13 residues. CDR1 is SEHNR and CDR2 is FQNEAQ in the germline V gene (reference sequence). The CDR3 bases are TGTGCCAGCAGCAAACGCGGGGAATATGGCTACACCTTC. Its translation: CASSKRGEYGYTF.

This clonotype was observed a handful of times. This chain joins TRBV30 and TRBJ2-7; D gene unclear. Per the germline V gene, CDR1 is GTSNPN and CDR2 is SVGIG (reference sequence). V was shortened by 0 bases and J by 2 bases, with 5 bases between the two germline ends. The CDR3 has 12 residues. CDR3 region: CAWSVSAYEQYF. The DNA for the CDR3 is TGTGCCTGGAGTGTATCGGCCTACGAGCAGTACTTC.

The sample holds many counts of this clonotype. The rearrangement uses TRBV5-1 and TRBJ2-2; tentatively, D is TRBD2 (6 bases). The CDR3 has 16 amino acids. V was cut by 1 base and J by 2 bases, with 12 bases left in between. Germline V gene lookup returns CDR1 SGHRS and CDR2 YFSETQ. The CDR3 DNA is TGCGCCAGCAGCTTGACCCGGGAGACCAACACCGGGGAGCTGTTTTTT. Translated, it gives CASSLTRETNTGELFF.